The T cell receptor beta chain under discussion was sequenced for a study of regulatory T cells in long-lasting Graves disease. To make TCR beta libraries, researchers used iRepertoire HTBI primers and Arm-PCR of CDR3 regions. TCRdb re-analysed the multiplex PCR reads in MiXCR, keeping a single row per CDR3 protein. The table has 300,000 to 400,000 distinct CDR3 sequences, 16% seen once; the top ten hold around 27%. Time point denoted: newly diagnosed GD, antithyroid drugs for less than 3 months. The TCR library used RNA extracted from PBMCs. Germline V gives CDR1 SEHNR, CDR2 FQNEAQ (reference sequence). The V gene lost 11 bases and the J gene lost 4 bases, with 12 bases spanning the gap. The CDR3 runs 12 residues. Another study also made use of these data, one on T cells in Graves' hyperthyroidism and ophthalmopathy. That work states: Most thyroid clonotypes that were expanded above 0.001 also turned up in blood.

The chain uses TRBV7-9 and TRBJ1-5; D is uncertain. This receptor was obtained from a man aged 40-50 years with Graves disease. The specimen was peripheral blood mononuclear cells (PBMCs), collected at new diagnosis, from a patient treated with antithyroid drugs. CDR3 sequence: CAPGQRNQPQHF. The CDR3 DNA reads as TGTGCCCCGGGCCAGAGAAATCAGCCCCAGCATTTT.